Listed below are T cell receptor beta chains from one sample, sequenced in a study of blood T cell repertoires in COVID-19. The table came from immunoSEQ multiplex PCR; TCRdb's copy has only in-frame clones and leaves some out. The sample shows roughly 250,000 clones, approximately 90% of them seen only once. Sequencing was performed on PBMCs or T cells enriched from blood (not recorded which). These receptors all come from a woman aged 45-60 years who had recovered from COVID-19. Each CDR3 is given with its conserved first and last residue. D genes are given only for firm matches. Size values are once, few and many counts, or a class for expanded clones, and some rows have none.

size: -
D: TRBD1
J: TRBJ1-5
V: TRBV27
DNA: TGTGCCAGCAGTCCCCAGGGACAGGGGCCAAATCAGCCCCAGCATTTT
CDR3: CASSPQGQGPNQPQHF

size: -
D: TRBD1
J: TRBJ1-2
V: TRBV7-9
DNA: TGTGCCAGCAGCTTACTAGACAGGGCCAACTATGGCTACACCTTC
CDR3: CASSLLDRANYGYTF

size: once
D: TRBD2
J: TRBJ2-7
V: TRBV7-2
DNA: TGTGCCAGCAGCTTAAATCCTAGCGGGGGGCGCTACGAGCAGTACTTC
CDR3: CASSLNPSGGRYEQYF

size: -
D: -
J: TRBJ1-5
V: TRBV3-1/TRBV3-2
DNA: TGTGCCAGCAGCCCAGAGACAGCAAGCAATCAGCCCCAGCATTTT
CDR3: CASSPETASNQPQHF

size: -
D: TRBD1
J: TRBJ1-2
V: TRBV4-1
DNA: TGCGCCAGCAGCCAAGGGACAGGGGGCAGGGGCTACACCTTC
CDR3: CASSQGTGGRGYTF

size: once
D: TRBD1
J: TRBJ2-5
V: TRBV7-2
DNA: TGTGCCAGCAACACAGGGGGCAGGGAGACCCAGTACTTC
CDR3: CASNTGGRETQYF

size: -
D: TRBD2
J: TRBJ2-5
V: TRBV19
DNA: TGTGCCAGTAGTTCTCTTCTAGCGGACCAAGAGACCCAGTACTTC
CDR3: CASSSLLADQETQYF

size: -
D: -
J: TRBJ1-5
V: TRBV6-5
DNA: TGTGCCAGCAGTTACGCCGGAGGAGCCAATCAGCCCCAGCATTTT
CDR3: CASSYAGGANQPQHF

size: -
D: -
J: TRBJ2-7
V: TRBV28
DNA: TGTGCCAGCACGGAGGGCAGCTCCTACGAGCAGTACTTC
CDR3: CASTEGSSYEQYF

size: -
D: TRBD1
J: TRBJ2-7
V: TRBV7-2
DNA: TGTGCCAGCAGCCGGCAGGGGGCGGTTGAGCAGTACTTC
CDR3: CASSRQGAVEQYF

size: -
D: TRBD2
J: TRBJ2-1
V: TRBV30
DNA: TGTGCCTGGAGTGGAAGGAGTGGGGCAGGGCGGACTAGCGGGAATTCGGAGCAGTTCTTC
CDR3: CAWSGRSGAGRTSGNSEQFF

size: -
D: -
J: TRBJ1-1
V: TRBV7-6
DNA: TGTGCCAGCAGCCTCTCGGCGGGGGTCGACACTGAAGCTTTCTTT
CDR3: CASSLSAGVDTEAFF

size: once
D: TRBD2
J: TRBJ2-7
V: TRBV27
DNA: TGTGCCAGCAGTTTACCCCTAGCGGGAGTCTACGAGCAGTACTTC
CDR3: CASSLPLAGVYEQYF

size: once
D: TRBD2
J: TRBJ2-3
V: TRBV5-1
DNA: TGCGCCAGCAGTCCCGACAGCTTATCGGGACTAGCGGGAGGTTCAGATACGCAGTATTTT
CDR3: CASSPDSLSGLAGGSDTQYF

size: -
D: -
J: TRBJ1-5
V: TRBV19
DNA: TGTGCCAGTGACAGCCGGAGGGCCTATAGCAATCAGCCCCAGCATTTT
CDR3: CASDSRRAYSNQPQHF

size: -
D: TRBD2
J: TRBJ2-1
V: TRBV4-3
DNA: TGCGCCAGCAGCCAAGATCCGAGACTAGCGGGAGACAATGAGCAGTTCTTC
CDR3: CASSQDPRLAGDNEQFF

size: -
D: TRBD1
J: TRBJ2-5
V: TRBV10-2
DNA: TGCGCCAGCAGTGAGACAGGGGGCAGGGAGACCCAGTACTTC
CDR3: CASSETGGRETQYF

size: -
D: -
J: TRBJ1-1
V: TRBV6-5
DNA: TGTGCCAGCAGTTATACAAGGAGAGGCGCTGAAGCTTTCTTT
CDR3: CASSYTRRGAEAFF

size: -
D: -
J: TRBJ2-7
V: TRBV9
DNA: TGTGCCAGCAGCGCGGCCGGGACACTATCCTACGAGCAGTACTTC
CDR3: CASSAAGTLSYEQYF

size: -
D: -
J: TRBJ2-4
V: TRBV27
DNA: TGTGCCAGCTGTTCGTGGGTCGGGAGCAAAAACATTCAGTACTTC
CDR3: CASCSWVGSKNIQYF

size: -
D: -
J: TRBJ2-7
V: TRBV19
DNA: TGTGCCAGTAGTAACGCGGCAGAGCAGTACTTC
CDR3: CASSNAAEQYF

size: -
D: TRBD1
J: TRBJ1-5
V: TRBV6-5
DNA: TGTGCCAGCAAGGTGGGACAGGGGATTCAGCCCCAGCATTTT
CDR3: CASKVGQGIQPQHF

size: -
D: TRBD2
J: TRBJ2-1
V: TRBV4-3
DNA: TGCGCCAGCAGCCAAGCCGTACTAGCGGACTCCTACAATGAGCAGTTCTTC
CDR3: CASSQAVLADSYNEQFF

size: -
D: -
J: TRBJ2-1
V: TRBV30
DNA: TGTGCCTGGAGTGGATCAGGGGGAGGAAATGAGCAGTTCTTC
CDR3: CAWSGSGGGNEQFF

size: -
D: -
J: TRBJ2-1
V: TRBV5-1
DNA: TGCGCCAGCAGCTTGGTAGGGACAACGGCAATCAATGAGCAGTTCTTC
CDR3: CASSLVGTTAINEQFF

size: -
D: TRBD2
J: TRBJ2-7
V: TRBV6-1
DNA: TGTGCCAGCAGTGATTCCGGGACTAGTCACTACGAGCAGTACTTC
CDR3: CASSDSGTSHYEQYF

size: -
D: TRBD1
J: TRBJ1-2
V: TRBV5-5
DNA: TGTGCCAGCAGCTCAAACTCCGGGACAGCCAAAAACTATGGCTACACCTTC
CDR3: CASSSNSGTAKNYGYTF

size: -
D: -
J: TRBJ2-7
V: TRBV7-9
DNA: TGTGCCAGCAGCTTAACCCGGGAAGTGGTCTTC
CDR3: CASSLTREVVF

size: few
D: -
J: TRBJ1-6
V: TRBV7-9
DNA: TGTGCCAGCAGCTTATTCGGGGGTGATTCACCCCTCCACTTT
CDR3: CASSLFGGDSPLHF

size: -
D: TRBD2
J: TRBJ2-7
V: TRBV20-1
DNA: TGCAGTGCTAGTATCAGCGCGCGGGGGACGTGGGAGCAGTACTTC
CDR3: CSASISARGTWEQYF

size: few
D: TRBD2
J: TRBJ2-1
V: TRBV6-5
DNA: TGTGCCAGCAGGAGGACTAGCGGGAGTGTCGATGAGCAGTTCTTC
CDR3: CASRRTSGSVDEQFF

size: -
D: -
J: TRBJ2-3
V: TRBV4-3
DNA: TGCGCCAGCAGCCAGACCGGGTTACCCACAGATACGCAGTATTTT
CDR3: CASSQTGLPTDTQYF

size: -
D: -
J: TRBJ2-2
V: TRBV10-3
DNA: TGTGCCATCAGGACACTAGCCCCGCCCGGGGAGCTGTTTTTT
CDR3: CAIRTLAPPGELFF

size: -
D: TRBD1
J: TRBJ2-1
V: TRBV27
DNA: TGTGCCAGCAGGGTGGGCTGGGGACAGGGGTACAATGAGCAGTTCTTC
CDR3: CASRVGWGQGYNEQFF

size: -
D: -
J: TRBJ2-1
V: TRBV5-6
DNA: TGTGCCAGCAGGCGGAATAGACTAGTGAATGAGCAGTTCTTC
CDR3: CASRRNRLVNEQFF

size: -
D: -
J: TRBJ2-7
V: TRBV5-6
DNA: TGTGCCAGCAGCCCTTTGGTACAGGCGAACTACGAGCAGTACTTC
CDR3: CASSPLVQANYEQYF